This entry lists 17 T cell receptor beta chains sequenced from one sample in a study of blood T cell repertoires in COVID-19. Using immunoSEQ multiplex PCR, the repertoire was profiled, and TCRdb retains in-frame clones only, with some absent. The sample has roughly 61,000 clones; 65% to 85% are singletons. The specimen sequenced was PBMCs or T cells enriched from blood (not recorded which). These receptors all stem from a woman aged 55-70 years who had been exposed to COVID-19.

The CDR3 DNA is TGCGCCAGCAGCCAGACGGGGACAGGGCAAGAGACCCAGTACTTC. Translated, it gives CASSQTGTGQETQYF. The V call is TRBV4-1, the J call TRBJ2-5; TRBD1 matches at 9 bases. V shed 3 bases, J shed 2 bases, and the junction held 4 bases outside the gene matches. The CDR3 consists of 15 residues. The V gene's germline CDR1 is MGHRA and CDR2 YSYEKL.

The V gene is TRBV2, the J gene TRBJ2-7; D is perhaps TRBD1 (6 bases). Germline CDR1 SNHLY, CDR2 FYNNEI. The CDR3 has 15 amino acids. Trimming removed 6 bases at V and 1 base at J, with 16 bases between. In DNA form, the CDR3 reads TGTGCCAGCAGCCAAGAGGGGGTACGGTCCTACGAGCAGTACTTC. It yields the protein CASSQEGVRSYEQYF.

This clone appeared a few times. This rearrangement joins TRBV28 to TRBJ1-3; D perhaps matches TRBD1 (5 bases). In germline, CDR1 is MDHEN, CDR2 SYDVKM. The CDR3 extends over 15 amino acids. The V gene lost 5 bases and the J gene lost 2 bases, with 13 bases spanning the gap. In nucleotides, the CDR3 is TGTGCCAGCAGTAACCAGGGTATCCCTGGAAACACCATATATTTT. Protein: CASSNQGIPGNTIYF.

This clone was recorded only once. This chain joins TRBV7-9 and TRBJ1-1; TRBD1 matches at 7 bases. Germline V gives CDR1 SEHNR, CDR2 FQNEAQ (reference sequence). There are 16 residues in the CDR3. J lost 6 bases, V lost 0 bases, and 10 bases had no gene match. CDR3 DNA: TGTGCCAGCAGCTTAGCGACAGGGACAGCGGAGGCTGAAGCTTTCTTT. This encodes CASSLATGTAEAEAFF. The whole variable domain, remainder taken from reference TRBV7-9 and TRBJ1-1, is DTGVSQNPRHKITKRGQNVTFRCDPISEHNRLYWYRQTLGQGPEFLTYFQNEAQLEKSRLLSDRFSAERPKGSFSTLEIQRTEQGDSAMYLCASSLATGTAEAEAFFGQGTRLTVV.

In this sample, this clone turned up a few times. The chain uses TRBV15 and TRBJ1-1, with 7 bases that match TRBD1. Germline V gene lookup returns CDR1 LNHNV and CDR2 YYDKDF (reference sequence). The V and J ends lost 5 bases and 8 bases, in that order; junction bases with no gene match: 5. The CDR3 totals 12 residues. CDR3 sequence (DNA): TGTGCCACCAGCGGTCGACAGGGAGAAGCTTTCTTT. As protein: CATSGRQGEAFF.

The rearrangement joins TRBV5-1 to TRBJ1-2; 9 nucleotides agree with TRBD1. The CDR3 loop spans 18 amino acids. Germline assignment: CDR1 SGHRS and CDR2 YFSETQ. After removal of 2 bases from V and 1 base from J, the junction contained 12 bases not matched to a gene. The CDR3 DNA reads TGCGCCAGCAGCTTTGCGGGACAGGGAGGAGGGGGTAACTATGGCTACACCTTC. Translated: CASSFAGQGGGGNYGYTF.

Worth noting for this clone: This specimen includes other DNA sequences encoding the same CDR3. V and J are TRBV7-2 and TRBJ1-6; D gene uncertain. Trimming cost V 3 bases and J 0 bases, with 3 bases left between them. CDR1 is SGHTA, CDR2 FQGNSA, per germline. The length of the CDR3 is 14 residues. The CDR3 DNA is TGTGCCAGCAGCTTGAGCTCCTATAATTCACCCCTCCACTTT. This sequence encodes CASSLSSYNSPLHF.

This chain uses TRBV7-6 with TRBJ1-4; D unclear. Germline-derived CDR1 and CDR2 are SGHVS and FNYEAQ. This CDR3 is built from 16 residues. V lost 4 bases to trimming and J lost 8 bases, with 20 bases between them. The DNA of the CDR3 is TGTGCCAGCAGCTCCACTCGCGGGGATTTGGGGGAAAAACTGTTTTTT. Translated: CASSSTRGDLGEKLFF.

This chain joins TRBV10-3 and TRBJ2-3; 10 nucleotides match TRBD2. Germline CDR1 and CDR2: ENHRY and SYGVKD. There are 15 residues in the CDR3. Trimming cost V 3 bases and J 0 bases; bases outside gene matches: 0. The CDR3 region is CAISDSGGSTDTQYF. DNA of the CDR3: TGTGCCATCAGTGATAGCGGGGGGAGCACAGATACGCAGTATTTT.

This clone was counted between two and nine times. The J gene is TRBJ2-5, the V gene TRBV10-2; D might be TRBD2 (5 bases). Trimming shortened V by 0 bases and J by 2 bases, and 16 bases separated the two germline ends. The CDR3 is 17 residues long. Germline-derived CDR1 and CDR2 are WSHSY and SAAADI. CDR3 loop: CASSESYRTSRQETQYF. CDR3 nucleotides: TGCGCCAGCAGTGAGTCGTATCGTACTAGTCGTCAAGAGACCCAGTACTTC.

This chain joins TRBV11-2 and TRBJ1-3; D is uncertain. The germline V gene has CDR1 SGHAT and CDR2 FQNNGV. This CDR3 region has 18 residues. V lost 0 bases and J lost 3, with 18 bases in between. CDR3 loop: CASSLDQDTPSFGNTIYF. CDR3 bases: TGTGCCAGCAGCTTAGATCAGGATACGCCTTCCTTTGGAAACACCATATATTTT.

V and J are TRBV23-1 and TRBJ2-1; tentative D call: TRBD2 (7 bases). TRBV23-1 is flagged as an ORF with uncertain function. V shed 1 base and J shed 4 bases, with 20 bases lying between them. The CDR3 has 18 amino acids. The CDR3 DNA reads as TGCGCCAGCAGTCAATACGGCGGGGGCTCCCCCAAATACAATGAGCAGTTCTTC. Translation gives CASSQYGGGSPKYNEQFF.

The chain uses TRBV30 and TRBJ1-1; 7 nucleotides match TRBD1. Germline trimming cut 8 bases from V and 6 bases from J; bases unmatched to any gene: 6. There are 11 residues in the CDR3. Germline CDR1 GTSNPN, CDR2 SVGIG (reference sequence). CDR3 in DNA: TGTGCCCTGACAGGGAAGGCTGAAGCTTTCTTT. Its translation is CALTGKAEAFF.

This clone was recorded a few times. This chain connects TRBV27 to TRBJ2-7; D is unresolved. Trimming cost V 5 bases and J 0 bases, with 8 bases left between them. Germline CDR1 and CDR2: MNHEY and SMNVEV (reference sequence). The CDR3 runs to 13 residues. The CDR3 sequence is CASSTVDSYEQYF. In nucleotides, the CDR3 is TGTGCCAGCAGTACAGTCGACTCCTACGAGCAGTACTTC.

The table lists this clone with a few counts. The rearrangement links TRBV6-2 or TRBV6-3 to TRBJ1-2, with TRBD1 matching 7 bases. The CDR3 contains 15 residues. CDR1 and CDR2 (germline): MNHEY, SVGEGT. J lost 3 bases, V lost 0 bases, and 4 bases had no gene match. The CDR3 sequence is CASSYSVQGYYGYTF. As DNA, the CDR3 is TGTGCCAGCAGTTACTCGGTACAGGGGTACTATGGCTACACCTTC.

This chain uses TRBV28 with TRBJ2-7; a possible D gene is TRBD1 (5 bases). Trimming took off 7 bases at V and 7 bases at J, with 14 bases between the two ends. Looked up from germline, CDR1 is MDHEN and CDR2 is SYDVKM. This CDR3 spans 12 amino acids. CDR3 sequence: CASKAVGREQYF. In DNA, the CDR3 is TGTGCCAGCAAGGCCGTGGGGCGAGAGCAGTACTTC.

In this sample, this clone turned up many times. The gene calls are TRBV18 and TRBJ1-1, with 7 positions matching TRBD1. J was trimmed by 5 bases and V by 1 base; bases with no gene match: 4. Germline CDR1 reads KGHSH; CDR2 reads LQKENI. This CDR3 region has 14 residues. CDR3 protein: CASSPQGATTEAFF. DNA for the CDR3: TGTGCCAGCTCACCACAGGGGGCGACGACTGAAGCTTTCTTT.